The 27 T cell receptor beta chains below come from one sample, sequenced in a study of T cell changes during pregnancy in multiple sclerosis. Measured with immunoSEQ multiplex PCR; TCRdb has only the in-frame clones, and not every one. This table holds 70,000 to 100,000 clones, roughly 93% found once. The sequencing used peripheral blood, collected in the first trimester of pregnancy. All receptors derive from a female donor with multiple sclerosis, enrolled in a pregnancy study.

The rearrangement uses TRBV6-1 and TRBJ1-2, with D possibly matching TRBD1 (6 bases). The V end lost 6 bases, the J end lost 8 bases, and 16 bases lay between the germline ends. From germline, CDR1 is MNHNS and CDR2 SASEGT. This CDR3 has 13 amino acids. DNA for the CDR3: TGTGCCAGCAGAGCCTTTGTACAGGGAGGCTACACCTTC. Translation: CASRAFVQGGYTF.

The genes are TRBV15 and TRBJ2-1; weak D call: TRBD2 (6 bases). Germline values: CDR1 LNHNV, CDR2 YYDKDF (reference sequence). The CDR3 loop spans 13 amino acids. Trimming stripped 4 bases from V and 5 bases from J, with 9 bases between. CDR3 amino acids: CATSMRLDNEQFF. The CDR3 nucleotides are TGTGCCACCAGCATGAGACTAGACAATGAGCAGTTCTTC.

This chain links TRBV27 with TRBJ1-5, with TRBD1 matching over 10 bases. The V segment lost 5 bases and the J segment 9 bases; nucleotides outside the gene matches: 4. Germline CDR1 and CDR2: MNHEY and SMNVEV (reference sequence). The CDR3 totals 13 residues. CDR3 in DNA: TGTGCCAGCAGTGACAGGGGGCTATGGCCCCAGCATTTT. It translates to CASSDRGLWPQHF.

The chain recombines TRBV13 with TRBJ2-7; 8 bases match TRBD1. CDR3 length: 16 amino acids. With V trimmed by 2 bases and J by 0 bases, 6 bases remained unmatched. From germline, CDR1 is PRHDT and CDR2 FYEKMQ (reference sequence). The CDR3 DNA sequence: TGTGCCAGCAGCTTACACAGACAGGGGAGCTCCTACGAGCAGTACTTC. This sequence encodes CASSLHRQGSSYEQYF. The whole variable domain, filled in from reference TRBV13 and TRBJ2-7, reads AAGVIQSPRHLIKEKRETATLKCYPIPRHDTVYWYQQGPGQDPQFLISFYEKMQSDKGSIPDRFSAQQFSDYHSELNMSSLELGDSALYFCASSLHRQGSSYEQYFGPGTRLTVT.

Regarding this clone: One end of the junction does not line up with germline, which may come from a read error. This chain links TRBV7-7 with TRBJ2-5, with D maybe TRBD2 (5 bases). The CDR3 spans 16 residues. Looked up from germline, CDR1 is SSHAT and CDR2 is FNYEAQ (reference sequence). CDR3 in amino acids: CASSQLLTNLGETQYF. The CDR3 bases are TGTGCTAGCAGCCAATTACTGACTAACCTGGGGGAGACCCAGTACTTC.

The J gene is TRBJ2-2, the V gene TRBV9; TRBD1 might be the D (5 bases). This CDR3 has 14 amino acids. V lost 3 bases and J lost 7, with 13 bases in between. Germline lookup yields CDR1 SGDLS and CDR2 YYNGEE. The CDR3 is CASSDKQAGGELFF. CDR3 coding DNA: TGTGCCAGCAGCGACAAACAGGCTGGCGGGGAGCTGTTTTTT.

V is TRBV7-9 and J is TRBJ2-1; tentative D call: TRBD1 (5 bases). This CDR3 has 14 residues. Deletions cut 1 base from V and 5 bases from J, with 9 bases between. Germline assignment: CDR1 SEHNR and CDR2 FQNEAQ (reference sequence). CDR3 bases: TGTGCCAGCAGCTTAGGGGGCGTGAACAATGAGCAGTTCTTC. Translation gives CASSLGGVNNEQFF.

Relative to its sample, this clone is medium-sized. The V call is TRBV4-2, the J call TRBJ2-3, with TRBD2 matching over 8 bases. The V and J ends lost 0 bases and 4 bases, in that order; junction bases with no gene match: 3. The CDR3 extends over 15 amino acids. The germline V gene has CDR1 LGHNA and CDR2 YNFKEQ. CDR3 sequence: CASSQDRGGPDTQYF. The CDR3 nucleotides are TGTGCCAGCAGCCAAGATCGGGGGGGCCCAGATACGCAGTATTTT.

CDR3 sequence reads: CAIRSGVDSPLHF. The CDR3 DNA reads as TGTGCCATCAGATCAGGGGTCGATTCACCCCTCCACTTT. V gene TRBV10-3 combines with J gene TRBJ1-6; D perhaps matches TRBD1 (6 bases). Germline assignment: CDR1 ENHRY and CDR2 SYGVKD. The CDR3 runs 13 residues. Trimming stripped 6 bases from V and 8 bases from J, with 11 bases between.

The rearrangement uses TRBV7-2 and TRBJ2-5, with TRBD2 identical over 7 bases. From germline, CDR1 is SGHTA and CDR2 FQGNSA. The ends lost 2 bases at V and 5 bases at J; junction bases unmatched: 2. The CDR3 totals 13 residues. The CDR3 region is CASSLPAGETQYF. CDR3 coding DNA: TGTGCCAGCAGCTTACCAGCGGGGGAGACCCAGTACTTC.

CDR3 protein: CSVGGTDRGGRKQFF. The CDR3 DNA follows: TGCAGCGTTGGGGGGACCGACCGCGGGGGCCGGAAGCAGTTCTTC. This rearrangement joins TRBV29-1 to TRBJ2-1, with D maybe TRBD2 (7 bases). The CDR3 contains 15 residues. Trimming removed 4 bases at V and 11 bases at J, with 24 bases between. Germline V gene lookup returns CDR1 SQVTM and CDR2 ANQGSEA.

The rearrangement uses TRBV5-4 and TRBJ1-2; D not certain. Looked up from germline, CDR1 is SGHNT and CDR2 is YYREEE (reference sequence). The CDR3 covers 14 residues. V was trimmed by 4 bases and J by 3 bases, leaving 13 bases between them. Here the CDR3 reads CASSPGWGDYGYTF. In DNA form, the CDR3 reads TGTGCCAGCAGCCCGGGGTGGGGTGACTATGGCTACACCTTC.

The CDR3 DNA sequence: TGCGCCAGCAGCCAAGATCTGTCCTACGAGCAGTACTTC. It codes for CASSQDLSYEQYF. The chain links TRBV4-1 to TRBJ2-7; unclear D gene. CDR3 length equals 13 residues. Germline assignment: CDR1 MGHRA and CDR2 YSYEKL. The V end lost 0 bases, the J end lost 1 base, and 4 bases lay between the germline ends.

The V call is TRBV12-5, the J call TRBJ1-1; TRBD1 aligns across 10 bases. Germline V lookup: CDR1 LGHNT, CDR2 FRNRAP. J gave up 4 bases and V 1 base, and 0 bases lay outside the gene matches. The CDR3 extends over 14 amino acids. The DNA for the CDR3 is TGTGCTAGTGGTTTGGGGACAGGGGGCACTGAAGCTTTCTTT. This encodes CASGLGTGGTEAFF.

This chain joins TRBV5-1 and TRBJ1-3; TRBD1 matches at 9 bases. The CDR3 runs to 15 residues. Trimming took 2 bases from V and 4 from J; bases not matched to a gene: 4. CDR1 is SGHRS, CDR2 YFSETQ, per germline. Here the CDR3 DNA reads TGCGCCAGCAGCTTTGGACAGGGGAAAGGAAACACCATATATTTT. Its protein product is CASSFGQGKGNTIYF.

In this sample, this clone turned up many times. This chain connects TRBV19 to TRBJ2-3; 12 positions agree with TRBD1. V shed 4 bases and J 6 bases; nucleotides not matched to a gene: 5. The germline CDR1 and CDR2 sequences are LNHDA and SQIVND (reference sequence). The CDR3 runs to 15 residues. The chain's CDR3 is CASSTGTGGGDTQYF. In nucleotides, the CDR3 is TGTGCCAGTAGTACCGGGACAGGGGGCGGGGATACGCAGTATTTT.

J is TRBJ1-2 and V is TRBV7-2, with 9 bases that match TRBD1. The V gene end was trimmed by 5 bases and the J gene end by 8 bases; junction bases not matched to a gene: 6. This CDR3 is 13 amino acids long. From germline, CDR1 is SGHTA and CDR2 FQGNSA. CDR3 amino acids: CASSHRDREGYTF. The CDR3 region has the DNA TGTGCCAGCAGCCATCGGGACAGGGAGGGCTACACCTTC.

The chain links TRBV5-6 to TRBJ1-2; a weak D match, TRBD1 (6 bases). The V gene lost 2 bases and the J gene lost 3 bases, with 11 bases spanning the gap. The length of the CDR3 is 14 residues. Germline loops: CDR1 SGHDT, CDR2 YYEEEE. CDR3 protein: CASSFGQGYYGYTF. The CDR3 nucleotides read TGTGCCAGCAGCTTTGGGCAGGGGTACTATGGCTACACCTTC.

The chain recombines TRBV5-1 with TRBJ2-3; 12 nucleotides agree with TRBD2. Germline CDR1 SGHRS, CDR2 YFSETQ. Losses at the gene ends were 4 bases for V and 2 bases for J; bases not matched to a gene: 5. The CDR3 loop spans 16 amino acids. The CDR3 DNA follows: TGCGCCAGCAGCGCCACTAGCGGGGGGAACACAGATACGCAGTATTTT. It translates to CASSATSGGNTDTQYF.

CDR3: CASSLATGKERREQYF. The CDR3 bases are TGCGCCAGCAGCTTGGCCACAGGGAAGGAAAGAAGAGAGCAGTACTTC. The chain is built from TRBV5-1 and TRBJ2-7; tentative D call: TRBD1 (6 bases). The V gene lost 0 bases and the J gene lost 7 bases, with 20 bases spanning the gap. CDR3 length: 16 amino acids. Germline V lookup: CDR1 SGHRS, CDR2 YFSETQ.

The sample holds one count of this clone. DNA of the CDR3: TGTGCCAGCAGCTCTGACAGGGAGAGAAGTCAGCCCCAGCATTTT. Its protein is CASSSDRERSQPQHF. The chain carries TRBV5-8 and TRBJ1-5; 7 bases map to TRBD1. This CDR3 is 15 amino acids long. CDR1 SGHTS and CDR2 YDEGEE come from the germline V gene. V was clipped by 3 bases and J by 6 bases; unmatched bases: 9.

The gene calls are TRBV13 and TRBJ1-6, with 7 bases fitting TRBD1. Per germline, CDR1 PRHDT and CDR2 FYEKMQ (reference sequence). CDR3 length equals 16 residues. Trimming cost V 5 bases and J 10 bases; bases outside gene matches: 14. CDR3 coding DNA: TGTGCCAGCAGCCCTCAATCGTCCAGGGGGATATCACCCCTCCACTTT. This gives the protein CASSPQSSRGISPLHF.

The rearrangement links TRBV19 to TRBJ2-1; 11 nucleotides agree with TRBD2. Trimming at V came to 4 bases and at J to 0 bases, leaving 11 bases not matched to a gene. The CDR3 loop spans 19 amino acids. Germline loops: CDR1 LNHDA, CDR2 SQIVND (reference sequence). Here the CDR3 reads CASSNPTSGGDSSYNEQFF. The DNA for the CDR3 is TGTGCCAGTAGTAACCCCACTAGCGGGGGCGATAGCTCCTACAATGAGCAGTTCTTC.

The chain links TRBV7-9 to TRBJ2-1, with a weak D call TRBD2 (5 bases). Germline V gives CDR1 SEHNR, CDR2 FQNEAQ (reference sequence). V shed 4 bases and J shed 0 bases, with 16 bases lying between them. The CDR3 consists of 17 residues. This chain's CDR3 is CASSSLVGVSSYNEQFF. The CDR3 bases are TGTGCCAGCAGCTCCTTAGTCGGGGTTAGCTCCTACAATGAGCAGTTCTTC. The whole variable domain, filled in from reference TRBV7-9 and TRBJ2-1, reads DTGVSQNPRHKITKRGQNVTFRCDPISEHNRLYWYRQTLGQGPEFLTYFQNEAQLEKSRLLSDRFSAERPKGSFSTLEIQRTEQGDSAMYLCASSSLVGVSSYNEQFFGPGTRLTVL.

J is TRBJ2-5 and V is TRBV29-1; D is unclear. Germline V CDR1 and CDR2: SQVTM, ANQGSEA. This CDR3 contains 16 residues. The germline V and J ends were trimmed by 7 bases and 0 bases, with 21 bases remaining between them. The CDR3 DNA is TGCAGCGGACACGCAGAAACCGGCTACAACCAAGAGACCCAGTACTTC. As protein: CSGHAETGYNQETQYF.

The V and J genes are TRBV19 and TRBJ1-2, with TRBD1 matching 7 bases. Germline V gene lookup returns CDR1 LNHDA and CDR2 SQIVND (reference sequence). The V and J ends lost 3 bases and 4 bases, in that order; junction bases with no gene match: 2. This CDR3 comprises 13 residues. The CDR3 region is CASSIGQAYGYTF. CDR3 DNA: TGTGCCAGTAGTATCGGACAGGCCTATGGCTACACCTTC.

The genes are TRBV19 and TRBJ1-2; tentatively, D is TRBD1 (5 bases). Trimming shortened V by 7 bases and J by 2 bases, and 11 bases separated the two germline ends. There are 13 residues in the CDR3. Germline values: CDR1 LNHDA, CDR2 SQIVND (reference sequence). CDR3 nucleotide sequence: TGTGCCAGTACCTTCCGACAGAACTATGGCTACACCTTC. Amino acids: CASTFRQNYGYTF. The full variable domain, its missing parts supplied by reference TRBV19 and TRBJ1-2, is DGGITQSPKYLFRKEGQNVTLSCEQNLNHDAMYWYRQDPGQGLRLIYYSQIVNDFQKGDIAEGYSVSREKKESFPLTVTSAQKNPTAFYLCASTFRQNYGYTFGSGTRLTVV.